This TCR beta chain was recovered during a study of Ad26.COV2.S vaccination and SARS-CoV-2 variants. Study observations and caveats: Vaccine and placebo recipients had similar non-spike TCR breadth. Total T cell responses may have been underestimated by the TCR breadth and depth analyses. There was reportedly substantial breadth in spike-specific CD8+ and CD4+ T cell responses after vaccination.

Per the germline V gene, CDR1 is SGHKS and CDR2 is YYEKEE (reference sequence). With 4 bases removed from V and 9 bases from J, the gap between germline ends came to 20 bases. CDR3 length: 15 amino acids. Points on this clone: What it binds is not known.

Treatment described: 15 to 20 received Ad26.COV2.S at low or high dose, single or two shots; about 5 received placebo; per-sample allocation not given. Collection of samples fell on day 63 after the first vaccine or placebo injection. Using immunoSEQ multiplex PCR, the repertoire was profiled, and TCRdb retains in-frame clones only, with some absent. The top ten clones hold approximately 3% of a sample with 250,000 or so clones, roughly 87% of them seen once. The J gene is TRBJ2-1, the V gene TRBV5-5; perhaps TRBD2 as D (6 bases). Sequenced here: peripheral blood, sampled in a trial of Ad26.COV2.S vaccine versus placebo. The sequence was collected from a person between 18 and 65 years old who received the Ad26.COV2.S COVID-19 vaccine or a placebo. The CDR3: CASSRGDGGVGEQFF. In DNA, the CDR3 is TGTGCCAGCAGCCGAGGGGATGGAGGGGTCGGTGAGCAGTTCTTC.